This T cell receptor (beta chain) was observed in a study of T cells in localized non-small cell lung cancer. This clone turned up a few times. Its antigen is not known. TCRdb's table, derived via immunoSEQ multiplex PCR, lists solely in-frame clones and lacks some. The table has roughly 89,000 clones, approximately 90% seen once. From germline, CDR1 is MGHDK and CDR2 SYGVNS. The CDR3 loop spans 14 amino acids. Between the trimmed V and J ends, which lost 5 bases and 1 base, there was a span of 10 bases. General study results and limits: One tumor region alone was sequenced, and heterogeneity therefore remains possible.

The TCR was taken from a woman aged 40 to 75 with stage II squamous cell lung carcinoma. The chain uses TRBV25-1 and TRBJ2-3, with D maybe TRBD2 (5 bases). The specimen comprised PBMCs, sampled before any cancer treatment. The CDR3 loop is CASSLEGRTDTQYF. The CDR3 DNA reads TGTGCCAGCAGTCTTGAGGGTCGCACAGATACGCAGTATTTT. Complete variable domain (other parts from reference TRBV25-1 and TRBJ2-3): EADIYQTPRYLVIGTGKKITLECSQTMGHDKMYWYQQDPGMELHLIHYSYGVNSTEKGDLSSESTVSRIRTEHFPLTLESARPSHTSQYLCASSLEGRTDTQYFGPGTRLTVL.